This T cell receptor beta chain was identified during a study of Ad26.COV2.S vaccination and SARS-CoV-2 variants. Treatment reported: some 19 received Ad26.COV2.S at low or high dose, single or two shots; about 5 received placebo; per-sample allocation not given. Vaccine and placebo recipients were sampled on day 63 after the first injection. Donation was by an adult aged 18-55 years who was in Boston. Looked up from germline, CDR1 is ENHRY and CDR2 is SYGVKD. V shed 4 bases and J 5 bases; nucleotides not matched to a gene: 4. This CDR3 comprises 14 residues. The method was immunoSEQ multiplex PCR; TCRdb's version includes in-frame clones alone and lacks a portion of them. Of about 370,000 clones detected, more than 85% appear once; the ten largest clones hold roughly 3.5%.

The sequencing used peripheral blood, collected in a trial of Ad26.COV2.S vaccine versus placebo. This clonotype was sampled from a person between 18 and 60 years old who received the Ad26.COV2.S COVID-19 vaccine or a placebo. The gene calls are TRBV10-3 and TRBJ2-5; 10 bases are shared with TRBD1. DNA for the CDR3: TGTGCCATCAGTGCGGACAGGGGGGGGGAGACCCAGTACTTC. Its translation: CAISADRGGETQYF.